What follows describes a single TCR beta chain. The antigen remains unidentified. The data derive from a study of beta chain features in type 1 diabetes. Study as a whole: Taken together, all samples contributed approximately 110 million examined sorted cells. Study conclusions and caveats: For Type 1 diabetes patients, all four CD4+ subsets carried TCRB CDR3s that were moderately but significantly shorter.

The V gene lost 4 bases and the J gene lost 5 bases, with 23 bases spanning the gap. CDR1 is MNHEY, CDR2 SMNVEV, per germline (reference sequence). The CDR3 has 17 residues. TCRB transcripts that were expressed got sequenced, as all of the isolated RNA had been reverse transcribed. Libraries were prepared by immunoSEQ multiplex PCR; TCRdb keeps only in-frame clonotypes and omits some of them. The repertoire consists of roughly 50,000 clones, with roughly half occurring once and the leading ten covering roughly 2.6%. Purity above 95% was achieved in all sorted populations. This rearrangement joins TRBV27 to TRBJ1-1; weak D call: TRBD1 (5 bases). Sequences were obtained from Tregs from blood. The source of this sequence is a woman between 40 and 55 years old with type 1 diabetes. The DNA of the CDR3 is TGTGCCAGCAGTTCTCTTAACCTTGGGCCCGGGGGTACTGAAGCTTTCTTT. Residues: CASSSLNLGPGGTEAFF.